This passage covers 9 T cell receptor beta chains from one sample sequenced in a study of early T cells in non-severe SARS-CoV-2 infection. TCRdb re-analysed the 5' RACE reads in MiXCR, keeping a single row per CDR3 protein. Here the sample spans 50,000 to 65,000 distinct CDR3 sequences, roughly 13% being singletons. The sequencing sample was made of whole blood. All receptors derive from an adult who was a healthcare worker with PCR-confirmed SARS-CoV-2 infection or an uninfected control (not recorded which).

This clonotype was observed at least ten times. The chain has TRBV11-2 and TRBJ2-7; either TRBD1 or TRBD2 may supply D (6 bases each). V lost 5 bases and J 6 bases, leaving 17 bases between the germline ends. Germline V gives CDR1 SGHAT, CDR2 FQNNGV. This CDR3 contains 14 residues. This CDR3 reads CASSPQGTPREQYF. The CDR3 nucleotides are TGTGCCAGCAGCCCCCAGGGGACTCCCCGCGAGCAGTACTTC. Supplemented by reference TRBV11-2 and TRBJ2-7, the full variable domain reads EAGVAQSPRYKIIEKRQSVAFWCNPISGHATLYWYQQILGQGPKLLIQFQNNGVVDDSQLPKDRFSAERLKGVDSTLKIQPAKLEDSAVYLCASSPQGTPREQYFGPGTRLTVT.

This clonotype occurred many times. The J gene is TRBJ2-1, the V gene TRBV11-2; D is unclear. The CDR3 consists of 15 residues. V lost 1 base and J 0 bases, leaving 7 bases between the germline ends. CDR1 and CDR2 from the germline V gene are SGHAT and FQNNGV. The CDR3 reads CASSLVLSSYNEQFF. In DNA form, the CDR3 reads TGTGCCAGCAGCTTAGTCCTGAGCTCCTACAATGAGCAGTTCTTC.

This clonotype was seen a handful of times. The V and J genes are TRBV11-2 and TRBJ2-1; D uncertain. The CDR3 is 12 residues long. Between the trimmed V and J ends, which lost 5 bases and 6 bases, there was a span of 8 bases. Germline CDR1 SGHAT, CDR2 FQNNGV. The CDR3 DNA is TGTGCCAGCAGCATGGGCCTCAATGAGCAGTTCTTC. Translating gives CASSMGLNEQFF.

The rearrangement uses TRBV5-6 and TRBJ2-1, with D hard to call. CDR3 length equals 16 residues. V gave up 4 bases and J gave up 4 bases, with 18 bases separating them. From germline, CDR1 is SGHDT and CDR2 YYEEEE. Here the CDR3 DNA reads TGTGCCAGCAGCCCCGGACGGCTAGTCATTTACAATGAGCAGTTCTTC. This codes for CASSPGRLVIYNEQFF.

This clonotype was seen a handful of times. This chain links TRBV20-1 with TRBJ2-5; the match to TRBD1 covers 9 bases. The length of the CDR3 is 14 residues. Trimming took 1 base from V and 5 from J; bases not matched to a gene: 5. Germline loops: CDR1 DFQATT, CDR2 SNEGSKA (reference sequence). The CDR3 sequence is CSARVTGGPETQYF. DNA of the CDR3: TGCAGTGCTAGAGTTACAGGGGGCCCGGAGACCCAGTACTTC.

CDR3 nucleotide sequence: TGTGCCTGGAGTGTACGAGGGGGGAGCACAGATACGCAGTATTTT. Amino acid sequence: CAWSVRGGSTDTQYF. The rearrangement uses TRBV30 and TRBJ2-3, with D perhaps given as TRBD1 or TRBD2 (6 bases each). This CDR3 is built from 15 residues. Trimming removed 0 bases from V and 0 bases from J, with 10 bases in between. CDR1 is GTSNPN, CDR2 SVGIG, per germline (reference sequence).

CDR3 amino acids: CASSQDVGRGGSYNSPLHF. The CDR3 DNA reads TGTGCCAGCAGCCAAGATGTAGGCAGGGGAGGATCCTATAATTCACCCCTCCACTTT. This sequence joins TRBV3-1 and TRBJ1-6, with D possibly being TRBD1 (6 bases). V was clipped by 0 bases and J by 1 base, with 16 bases between them. Looked up from germline, CDR1 is LGHDT and CDR2 is YNNKEL (reference sequence). The CDR3 spans 19 residues.

The sample holds a few counts of this clonotype. This chain links TRBV4-3 with TRBJ1-6; D may be TRBD1 (5 bases). Looked up from germline, CDR1 is LGHNA and CDR2 is YSLEER. The CDR3 loop spans 16 amino acids. V shed 7 bases and J shed 6 bases, with 19 bases lying between them. Here the CDR3 DNA reads TGCGCCAGCATCCCTAAACCACAGGCGTCTAATTCACCCCTCCACTTT. The encoded protein is CASIPKPQASNSPLHF.

V is TRBV6-6 and J is TRBJ1-1; D not resolved. The V and J ends lost 2 bases and 5 bases respectively, with 6 bases between them. Germline V gene lookup returns CDR1 MNHNY and CDR2 SVGAGI (reference sequence). The CDR3 loop spans 12 amino acids. CDR3 region: CASSYGRTEAFF. CDR3 nucleotides: TGTGCCAGCAGTTACGGTAGGACTGAAGCTTTCTTT.